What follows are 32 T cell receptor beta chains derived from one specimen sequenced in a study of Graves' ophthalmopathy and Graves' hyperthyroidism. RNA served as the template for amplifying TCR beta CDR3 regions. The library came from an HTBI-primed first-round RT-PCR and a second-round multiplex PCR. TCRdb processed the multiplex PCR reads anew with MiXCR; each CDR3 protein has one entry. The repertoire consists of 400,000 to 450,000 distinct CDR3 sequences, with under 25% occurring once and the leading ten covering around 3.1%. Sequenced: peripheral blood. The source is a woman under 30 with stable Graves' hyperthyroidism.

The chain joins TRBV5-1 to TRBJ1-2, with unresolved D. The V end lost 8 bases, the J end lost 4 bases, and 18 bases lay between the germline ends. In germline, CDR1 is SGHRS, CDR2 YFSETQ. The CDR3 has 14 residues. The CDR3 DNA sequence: TGCGCCAGGGGTGTCCGGCGGACCTTCTATGGCTACACCTTC. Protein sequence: CARGVRRTFYGYTF.

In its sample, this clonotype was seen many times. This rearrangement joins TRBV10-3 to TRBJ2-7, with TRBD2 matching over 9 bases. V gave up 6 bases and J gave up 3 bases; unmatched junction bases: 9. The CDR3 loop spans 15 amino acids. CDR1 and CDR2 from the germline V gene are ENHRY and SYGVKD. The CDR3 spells CAIRGGLAPNYEQYF. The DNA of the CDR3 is TGTGCCATCAGGGGGGGACTAGCCCCAAACTACGAGCAGTACTTC.

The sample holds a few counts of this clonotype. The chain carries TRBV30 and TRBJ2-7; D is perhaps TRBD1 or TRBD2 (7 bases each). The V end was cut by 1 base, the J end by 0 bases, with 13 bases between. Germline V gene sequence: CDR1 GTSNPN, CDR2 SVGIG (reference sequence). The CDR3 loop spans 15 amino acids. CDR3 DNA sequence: TGTGCCTGGAGTGGGGGGGGACAGAGCTCCTACGAGCAGTACTTC. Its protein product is CAWSGGGQSSYEQYF.

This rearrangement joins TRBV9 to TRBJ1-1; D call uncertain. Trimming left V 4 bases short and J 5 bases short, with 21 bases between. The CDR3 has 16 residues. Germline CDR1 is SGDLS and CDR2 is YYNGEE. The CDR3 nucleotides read TGTGCCAGCAGCTCACGAGCCAACAGCGGCGTAACTGAAGCTTTCTTT. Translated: CASSSRANSGVTEAFF.

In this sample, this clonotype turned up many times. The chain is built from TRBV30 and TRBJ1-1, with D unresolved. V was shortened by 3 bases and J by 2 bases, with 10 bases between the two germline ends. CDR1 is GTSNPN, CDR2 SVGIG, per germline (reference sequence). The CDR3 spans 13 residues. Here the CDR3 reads CAWSPLGNTEAFF. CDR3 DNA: TGTGCCTGGAGCCCCCTGGGCAACACTGAAGCTTTCTTT.

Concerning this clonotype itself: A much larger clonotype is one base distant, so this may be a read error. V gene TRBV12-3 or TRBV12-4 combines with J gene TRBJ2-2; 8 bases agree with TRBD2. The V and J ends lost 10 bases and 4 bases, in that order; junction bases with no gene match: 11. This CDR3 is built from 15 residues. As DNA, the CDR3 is TGTGCCAACAGCCTTACGGGAGGGCCCACCGGGGAGCTGTTTTTT. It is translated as CANSLTGGPTGELFF.

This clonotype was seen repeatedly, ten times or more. This CDR3 is CASSPTDSGAYEQYF. CDR3 coding DNA: TGCGCCAGCAGCCCAACGGATAGCGGGGCCTACGAGCAGTACTTC. This chain joins TRBV5-1 and TRBJ2-7; 8 bases line up with TRBD2. Germline lookup yields CDR1 SGHRS and CDR2 YFSETQ. The CDR3 runs to 15 residues. Trimming took 4 bases from V and 2 from J; bases not matched to a gene: 8.

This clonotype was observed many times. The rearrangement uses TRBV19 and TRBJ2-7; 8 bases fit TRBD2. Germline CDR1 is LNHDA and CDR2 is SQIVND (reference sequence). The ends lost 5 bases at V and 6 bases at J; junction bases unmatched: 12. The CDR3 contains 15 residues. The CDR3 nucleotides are TGTGCCAGTAGTGCGGCCGGGACTAGAATCGGCGAGCAGTACTTC. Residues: CASSAAGTRIGEQYF.

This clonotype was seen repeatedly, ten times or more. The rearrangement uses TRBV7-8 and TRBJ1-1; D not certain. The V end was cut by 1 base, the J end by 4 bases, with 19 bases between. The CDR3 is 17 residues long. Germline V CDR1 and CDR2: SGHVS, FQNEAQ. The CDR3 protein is CASSLGGGTSLSTEAFF. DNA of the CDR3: TGTGCCAGCAGCTTAGGGGGTGGCACCTCTCTTTCCACTGAAGCTTTCTTT.

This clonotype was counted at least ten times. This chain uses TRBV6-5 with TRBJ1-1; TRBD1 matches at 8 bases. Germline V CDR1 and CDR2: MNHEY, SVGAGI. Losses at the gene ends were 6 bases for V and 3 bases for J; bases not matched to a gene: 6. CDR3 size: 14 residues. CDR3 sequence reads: CASRSGTGYTEAFF. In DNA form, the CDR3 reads TGTGCCAGCAGATCCGGGACAGGCTACACTGAAGCTTTCTTT.

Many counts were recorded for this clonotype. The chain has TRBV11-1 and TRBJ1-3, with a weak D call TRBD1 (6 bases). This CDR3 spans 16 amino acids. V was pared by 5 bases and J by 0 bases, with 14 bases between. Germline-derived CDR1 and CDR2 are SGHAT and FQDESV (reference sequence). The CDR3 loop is CASSLRGVSSGNTIYF. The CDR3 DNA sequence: TGTGCCAGCAGCCTCAGGGGAGTAAGCTCTGGAAACACCATATATTTT.

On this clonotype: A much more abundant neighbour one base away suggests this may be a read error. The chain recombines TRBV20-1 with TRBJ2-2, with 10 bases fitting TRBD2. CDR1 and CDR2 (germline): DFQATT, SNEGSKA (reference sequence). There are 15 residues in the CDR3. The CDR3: CSARASGRYGGELCF. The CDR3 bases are TGCAGTGCTAGAGCTAGCGGGAGATATGGCGGGGAGCTGTGTTTT.

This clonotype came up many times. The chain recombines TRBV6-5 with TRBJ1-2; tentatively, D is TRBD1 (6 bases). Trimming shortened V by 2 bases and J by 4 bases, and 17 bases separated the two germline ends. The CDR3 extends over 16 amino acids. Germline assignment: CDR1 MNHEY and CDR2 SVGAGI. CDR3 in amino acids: CASSYTPGAGPYGYTF. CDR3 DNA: TGTGCCAGCAGTTACACCCCGGGGGCGGGTCCCTATGGCTACACCTTC.

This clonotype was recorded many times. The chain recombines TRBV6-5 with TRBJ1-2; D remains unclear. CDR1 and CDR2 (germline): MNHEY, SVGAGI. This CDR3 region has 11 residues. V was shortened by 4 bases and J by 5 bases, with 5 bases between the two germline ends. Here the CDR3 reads CASSSPYGYTF. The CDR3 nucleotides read TGTGCCAGCAGTTCACCGTATGGCTACACCTTC.

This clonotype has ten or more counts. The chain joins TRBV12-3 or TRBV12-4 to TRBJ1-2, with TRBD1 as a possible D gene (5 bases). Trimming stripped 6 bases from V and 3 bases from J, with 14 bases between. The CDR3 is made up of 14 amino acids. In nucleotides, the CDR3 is TGTGCCAGCAGGCCTTTTGGGGGTCACTATGGCTACACCTTC. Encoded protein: CASRPFGGHYGYTF.

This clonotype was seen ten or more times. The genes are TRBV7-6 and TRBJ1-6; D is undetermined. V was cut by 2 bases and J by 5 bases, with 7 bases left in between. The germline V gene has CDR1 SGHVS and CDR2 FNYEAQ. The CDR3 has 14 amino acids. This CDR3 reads CASSLKDNNSPLHF. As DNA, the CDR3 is TGTGCCAGCAGCTTAAAAGATAATAATTCACCCCTCCACTTT.

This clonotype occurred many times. In DNA form, the CDR3 reads TGTGCCAGCAGTGAATCAACCGACAGGGCCGGTCAGCCCCAGCATTTT. This gives the protein CASSESTDRAGQPQHF. The V call is TRBV25-1, the J call TRBJ1-5; 7 bases map to TRBD1. This CDR3 has 16 amino acids. In germline, CDR1 is MGHDK, CDR2 SYGVNS. Trimming took 1 base from V and 6 from J; bases not matched to a gene: 9.

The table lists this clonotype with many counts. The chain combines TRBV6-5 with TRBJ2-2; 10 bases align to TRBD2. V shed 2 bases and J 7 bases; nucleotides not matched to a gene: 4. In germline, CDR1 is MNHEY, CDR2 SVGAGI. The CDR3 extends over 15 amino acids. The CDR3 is CASSYEAGGRGELFF. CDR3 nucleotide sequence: TGTGCCAGCAGTTACGAAGCGGGAGGGCGCGGGGAGCTGTTTTTT.

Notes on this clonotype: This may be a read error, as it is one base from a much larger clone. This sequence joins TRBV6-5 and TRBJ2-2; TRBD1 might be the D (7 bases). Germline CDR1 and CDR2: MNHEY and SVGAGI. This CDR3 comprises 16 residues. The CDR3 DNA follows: TGTGCCAGCAGTCACTGGACAGGCGGGAACACCGGGGAGCTGTGTTTT. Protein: CASSHWTGGNTGELCF.

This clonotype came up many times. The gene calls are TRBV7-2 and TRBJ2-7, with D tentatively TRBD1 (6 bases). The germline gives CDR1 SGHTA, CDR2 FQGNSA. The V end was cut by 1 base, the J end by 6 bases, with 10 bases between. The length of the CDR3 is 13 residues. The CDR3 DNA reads TGTGCCAGCAGCTTAGTCGGACAGCGCGAGCAGTACTTC. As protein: CASSLVGQREQYF. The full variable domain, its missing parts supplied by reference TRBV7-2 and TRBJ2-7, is GAGVSQSPSNKVTEKGKDVELRCDPISGHTALYWYRQSLGQGLEFLIYFQGNSAPDKSGLPSDRFSAERTGGSVSTLTIQRTQQEDSAVYLCASSLVGQREQYFGPGTRLTVT.

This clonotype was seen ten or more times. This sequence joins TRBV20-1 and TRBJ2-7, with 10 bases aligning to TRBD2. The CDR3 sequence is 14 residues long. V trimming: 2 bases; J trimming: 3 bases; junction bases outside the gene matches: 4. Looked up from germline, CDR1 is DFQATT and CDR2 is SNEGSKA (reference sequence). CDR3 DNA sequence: TGCAGTGCTAGACCAGCGGGAGGGCACTACGAGCAGTACTTC. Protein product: CSARPAGGHYEQYF.

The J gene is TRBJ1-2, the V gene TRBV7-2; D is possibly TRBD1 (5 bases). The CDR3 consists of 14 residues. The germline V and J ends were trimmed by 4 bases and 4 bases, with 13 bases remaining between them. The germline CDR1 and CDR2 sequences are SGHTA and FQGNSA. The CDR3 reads CASSYRDGSYGYTF. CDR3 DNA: TGTGCCAGCAGCTATAGGGACGGCAGCTATGGCTACACCTTC.

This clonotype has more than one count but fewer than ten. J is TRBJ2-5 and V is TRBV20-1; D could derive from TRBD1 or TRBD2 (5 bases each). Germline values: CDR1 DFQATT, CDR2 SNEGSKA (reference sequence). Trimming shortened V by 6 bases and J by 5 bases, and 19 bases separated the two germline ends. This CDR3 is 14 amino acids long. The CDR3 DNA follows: TGCAGTGCCAAGCGTTCCAGGGACGCGGAGACCCAGTACTTC. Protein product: CSAKRSRDAETQYF.

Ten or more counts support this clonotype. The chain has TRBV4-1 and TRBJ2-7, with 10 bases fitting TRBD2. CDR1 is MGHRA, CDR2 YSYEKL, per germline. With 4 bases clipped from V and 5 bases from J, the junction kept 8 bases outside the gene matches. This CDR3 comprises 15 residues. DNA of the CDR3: TGCGCCAGCAGCCCTTGGACTAGCGGTGGCAACGAGCAGTACTTC. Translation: CASSPWTSGGNEQYF.

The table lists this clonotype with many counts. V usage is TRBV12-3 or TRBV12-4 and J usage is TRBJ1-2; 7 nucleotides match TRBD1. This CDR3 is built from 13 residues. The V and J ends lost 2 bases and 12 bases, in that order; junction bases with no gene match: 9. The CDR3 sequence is CASSLRRGLFDTF. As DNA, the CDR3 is TGTGCCAGCAGTTTACGTAGGGGGCTGTTTGACACCTTC.

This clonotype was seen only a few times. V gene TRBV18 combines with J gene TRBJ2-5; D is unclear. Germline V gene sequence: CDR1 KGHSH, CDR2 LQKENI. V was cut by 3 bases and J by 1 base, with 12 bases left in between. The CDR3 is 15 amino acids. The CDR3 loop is CASSPETGSQETQYF. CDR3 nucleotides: TGTGCCAGCTCACCGGAAACGGGCTCCCAAGAGACCCAGTACTTC. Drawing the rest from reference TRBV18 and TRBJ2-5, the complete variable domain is NAGVMQNPRHLVRRRGQEARLRCSPMKGHSHVYWYRQLPEEGLKFMVYLQKENIIDESGMPKERFSAEFPKEGPSILRIQQVVRGDSAAYFCASSPETGSQETQYFGPGTRLLVL.

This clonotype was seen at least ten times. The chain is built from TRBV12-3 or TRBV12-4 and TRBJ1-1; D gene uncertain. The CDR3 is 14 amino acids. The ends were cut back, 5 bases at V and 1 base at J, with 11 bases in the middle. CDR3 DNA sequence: TGTGCCAGCAGTGTGAGCAGATCGAACACTGAAGCTTTCTTT. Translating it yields CASSVSRSNTEAFF.

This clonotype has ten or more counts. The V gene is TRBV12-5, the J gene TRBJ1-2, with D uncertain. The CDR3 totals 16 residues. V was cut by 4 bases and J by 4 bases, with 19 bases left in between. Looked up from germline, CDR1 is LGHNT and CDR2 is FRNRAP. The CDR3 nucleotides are TGTGCTAGTGGTTCGTCCCCCCTCATATCGGTCTATGGCTACACCTTC. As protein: CASGSSPLISVYGYTF. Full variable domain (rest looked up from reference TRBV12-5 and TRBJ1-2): DARVTQTPRHKVTEMGQEVTMRCQPILGHNTVFWYRQTMMQGLELLAYFRNRAPLDDSGMPKDRFSAEMPDATLATLKIQPSEPRDSAVYFCASGSSPLISVYGYTFGSGTRLTVV.

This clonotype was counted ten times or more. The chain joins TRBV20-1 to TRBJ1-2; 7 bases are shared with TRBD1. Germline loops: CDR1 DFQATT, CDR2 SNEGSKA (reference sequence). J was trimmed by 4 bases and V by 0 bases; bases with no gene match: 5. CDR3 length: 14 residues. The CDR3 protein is CSARDLRGIYGYTF. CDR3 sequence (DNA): TGCAGTGCTAGAGATCTCAGGGGGATCTATGGCTACACCTTC.

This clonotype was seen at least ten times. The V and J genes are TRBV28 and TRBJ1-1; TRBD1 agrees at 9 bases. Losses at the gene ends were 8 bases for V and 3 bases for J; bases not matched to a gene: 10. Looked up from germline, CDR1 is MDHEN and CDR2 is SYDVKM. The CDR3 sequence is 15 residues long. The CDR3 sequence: CASGTGGVGYTEAFF. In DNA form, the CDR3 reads TGTGCCAGCGGAACAGGGGGCGTGGGGTACACTGAAGCTTTCTTT.

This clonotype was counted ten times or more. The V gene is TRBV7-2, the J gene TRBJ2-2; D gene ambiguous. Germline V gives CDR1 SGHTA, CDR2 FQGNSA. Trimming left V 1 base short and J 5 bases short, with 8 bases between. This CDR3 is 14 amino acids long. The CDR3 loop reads CASSLVSRTGELFF. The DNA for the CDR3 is TGTGCCAGCAGCTTAGTTTCTCGGACCGGGGAGCTGTTTTTT. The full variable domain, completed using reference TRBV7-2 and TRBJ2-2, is GAGVSQSPSNKVTEKGKDVELRCDPISGHTALYWYRQSLGQGLEFLIYFQGNSAPDKSGLPSDRFSAERTGGSVSTLTIQRTQQEDSAVYLCASSLVSRTGELFFGEGSRLTVL.

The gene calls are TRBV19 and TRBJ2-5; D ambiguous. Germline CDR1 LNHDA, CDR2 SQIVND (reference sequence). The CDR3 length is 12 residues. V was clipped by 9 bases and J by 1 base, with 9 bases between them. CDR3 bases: TGTGCCAGCACAGAAGTCCAAGAGACCCAGTACTTC. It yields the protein CASTEVQETQYF.